This T cell receptor beta chain was captured by sequencing in a study of T cell responses to AZD1222 COVID-19 vaccine (dated by TCRdb to about 2021). For the wider study: AZD1222 recipients given second doses at about 4 weeks or at about 12 weeks were pooled, since spike-specific TCR depth and breadth were not found to differ between the two schedules. TCR sequencing covered roughly 230 trial participants: around 210 given two doses of AZD1222 and around 25 given two doses of MenACWY control vaccine. Trial participants were enrolled into age subgroups of 18-55, 56-69 and 70-plus years, which contained about 150, 27 and 61 TCR-sequenced participants, respectively.

As concerns this clone: It lacks a known antigen. No base quality information exists; no much larger clone differs at one position.

The research as a whole found: Participants were mostly white British and included more females than males, and it was suggested by the authors that clonal diversity may have been underestimated. CD4 TCRs associated with the vaccine covered the entire spike protein, and the dominant responses were in regions 160-218 and 743-854. Spike-specific TCR breadth and depth rose significantly after two AZD1222 doses compared with day 0 and with MenACWY recipients. The 56-69-year group was small, and its depth increase did not reach significance, likely because of low power. Because no day 14 peak-response samples were available, the repertoires could be characterized only after the peak T cell response. Only a handful of AZD1222 recipients were SARS-CoV-2 seropositive at baseline, limiting conclusions about previously exposed vaccinees. Epitopes outside the regions mutated in the B.1.351 and B.1.1.7 variants were reportedly recognized by nearly half of the unique spike-specific TCRs.

Its CDR3 holds 14 amino acids, cysteine through phenylalanine. The entry retains the CDR3 DNA only, 42 bases that are in frame from base 1. V and J are truncated by 5 bases and 4 bases respectively, leaving an intervening sequence of 14 bases. The germline V gene (reference sequence) gives CDR1 as SEHNR and CDR2 as FQNEAQ. The sample's time point, from its label and the paper: baseline before first vaccination. Vaccinee samples were obtained from the UK trials COV001 and COV002, which included a single-blind randomized controlled phase 2/3 trial of AZD1222 (ChAdOx1 nCoV-19) in healthy adults. For TCRbeta chain sequencing, PBMC samples from trial participants were taken at day 0 and at day 28 after the second dose. The CDR3 regions of human TCRbeta chains were subjected to immunosequencing. On the authors' methods: Repertoire TCRs were checked for matches against a reference library of SARS-CoV-2-specific TCRs that had been generated using the MIRA antigen-specificity platform. Breadth meant the fraction of unique TCRs that were SARS-CoV-2-associated, whereas depth meant the fraction of total T cells that were SARS-CoV-2-associated. Using the MIRA data, each spike-specific TCR was mapped to the spike region that the TCR reacts to and placed in a CD4 or CD8 class. Log10-transformed breadth and depth values were compared by one-way ANOVA with Sidak's multiple comparisons tests. This is the immuneACCESS table as TCRdb keeps it, with only in-frame sequences that have V and J called. A part of the clones is gone; compared with another copy, unresolved V genes explain less than half, and the rest is unexplained. V, J and clone size reflect that table, while D and trimming were determined from the DNA. The sample table lists more than 85,000 clones, approximately 85% of them with a count of one. Approximately 5% of the sample belongs to the ten largest clones.

This specimen was peripheral blood, taken on day 0 of AZD1222 vaccination. This TCR came from an adult in good health. In this chain, TRBV7-9 is recombined with TRBJ1-2; the D segment could be TRBD1, given 5 matching bases. The CDR3 sequence is CASSLSGQGYGYTF. The DNA sequence is as follows: TGTGCCAGCAGCCTATCAGGGCAGGGCTATGGCTACACCTTC.